A single sample gave rise to the 13 T cell receptor beta chains below, sequenced in a study of T cells in Graves' hyperthyroidism and ophthalmopathy. Amplified regions were TCR beta CDR3 sequences from RNA transcripts. RT-PCR in the first round (using the HTBI primer set) targeted the TCR CDR3. TCRdb redid the calling of the multiplex PCR reads with MiXCR, one entry per CDR3 protein. The sample has about 530,000 distinct CDR3 sequences, about 15% seen once. Sequencing used blood. Source of these receptors: a young woman with Graves' ophthalmopathy.

This clonotype was counted only a few times. V is TRBV30 and J is TRBJ1-2; a weak D match, TRBD1 (5 bases). Looked up from germline, CDR1 is GTSNPN and CDR2 is SVGIG (reference sequence). The ends were cut back, 0 bases at V and 10 bases at J, with 15 bases in the middle. CDR3 length equals 13 residues. In DNA form, the CDR3 reads TGTGCCTGGAGTGTAGGGGTTTCAGGTTTCTACACCTTC. This codes for CAWSVGVSGFYTF. Variable domain in full (rest from reference TRBV30 and TRBJ1-2): SQTIHQWPATLVQPVGSPLSLECTVEGTSNPNLYWYRQAAGRGLQLLFYSVGIGQISSEVPQNLSASRPQDRQFILSSKKLLLSDSGFYLCAWSVGVSGFYTFGSGTRLTVV.

This clonotype showed up many times. V gene TRBV28 combines with J gene TRBJ2-1; 7 positions match TRBD2. With 6 bases clipped from V and 0 bases from J, the junction kept 20 bases outside the gene matches. Germline CDR1 reads MDHEN; CDR2 reads SYDVKM. CDR3 size: 20 residues. CDR3 in amino acids: CASSSHALGLRGSSYNEQFF. Here the CDR3 DNA reads TGTGCCAGCAGCTCGCACGCCTTGGGATTGCGGGGGAGCTCCTACAATGAGCAGTTCTTC.

The genes are TRBV20-1 and TRBJ2-7; D might be TRBD1 (5 bases). Per the germline V gene, CDR1 is DFQATT and CDR2 is SNEGSKA (reference sequence). V gave up 5 bases and J gave up 6 bases, with 14 bases separating them. The CDR3 has 12 residues. The CDR3 reads CSAPARQTEQYF. CDR3 bases: TGCAGTGCTCCGGCTAGACAGACCGAGCAGTACTTC.

At least ten counts were recorded for this clonotype. This chain uses TRBV7-3 with TRBJ2-3; 7 bases map to TRBD2. Germline values: CDR1 SGHTA, CDR2 FQGTGA. CDR3 length equals 13 residues. With 4 bases clipped from V and 9 bases from J, the junction kept 7 bases outside the gene matches. Here the CDR3 reads CASSSTGGGTQYF. The CDR3 DNA is TGTGCCAGCAGCTCGACGGGGGGAGGGACGCAGTATTTT. The whole variable domain, remainder taken from reference TRBV7-3 and TRBJ2-3, is GAGVSQTPSNKVTEKGKYVELRCDPISGHTALYWYRQSLGQGPEFLIYFQGTGAADDSGLPNDRFFAVRPEGSVSTLKIQRTERGDSAVYLCASSSTGGGTQYFGPGTRLTVL.

In its sample, this clonotype was seen a few times. J is TRBJ2-2 and V is TRBV5-4; 10 bases are shared with TRBD1. The length of the CDR3 is 19 residues. Trimming removed 4 bases from V and 3 bases from J; junction bases left unmatched: 15. The germline V gene encodes CDR1 SGHNT and CDR2 YYREEE (reference sequence). CDR3 nucleotide sequence: TGTGCCAGCAGCCCCGGGACAGGGGAGATCCTAGGGGACACCGGGGAGCTGTTTTTT. It is translated as CASSPGTGEILGDTGELFF.

This clonotype was seen repeatedly, ten times or more. The rearrangement joins TRBV12-3 or TRBV12-4 to TRBJ2-5; D is ambiguous. The V gene lost 2 bases and the J gene lost 1 base, with 11 bases spanning the gap. CDR3 length: 15 residues. The CDR3 coding sequence is TGTGCCAGCAGTTTAATGGGCTTCGGCCAAGAGACCCAGTACTTC. It specifies CASSLMGFGQETQYF.

The chain couples TRBV12-3 or TRBV12-4 to TRBJ2-7; TRBD1 might be the D (6 bases). The length of the CDR3 is 15 residues. V was trimmed by 3 bases and J by 5 bases, leaving 17 bases between them. The CDR3 coding sequence is TGTGCCAGCAGTTTCGAAGGGGGTATCCCCAACGAGCAGTACTTC. This codes for CASSFEGGIPNEQYF.

A word on this clonotype: This may be a read error: a much more frequent sequence differs by one nucleotide. The chain is built from TRBV6-1 and TRBJ2-1; 10 nucleotides line up with TRBD2. CDR3 length: 15 amino acids. The germline gives CDR1 MNHNS, CDR2 SASEGT. CDR3 protein: CVSSEGAGGPGEQFF. In DNA, the CDR3 is TGTGTCAGCAGTGAGGGAGCGGGAGGGCCCGGTGAGCAGTTCTTC.

There are a few counts of this clonotype. The chain has TRBV7-9 and TRBJ1-4; D unresolved. V was shortened by 3 bases and J by 5 bases, with 10 bases between the two germline ends. This CDR3 has 14 amino acids. CDR1 and CDR2 from the germline V gene are SEHNR and FQNEAQ (reference sequence). The CDR3 DNA reads as TGTGCCAGCAGCTTCGGCTTTCGAAATGAAAAACTGTTTTTT. The encoded protein is CASSFGFRNEKLFF.

This clonotype has at least ten counts. V and J are TRBV29-1 and TRBJ2-1, with 8 positions matching TRBD2. Germline V gene data show CDR1 as SQVTM and CDR2 as ANQGSEA. The V gene end was trimmed by 7 bases and the J gene end by 7 bases; junction bases not matched to a gene: 15. This CDR3 contains 15 residues. The CDR3 is CSAQSGTRNLNEQFF. CDR3 DNA sequence: TGCAGCGCCCAATCCGGGACTAGAAATCTGAATGAGCAGTTCTTC.

This clonotype was detected only a few times. A junction end diverges from the germline sequence, so it may reflect a read error. The chain recombines TRBV6-1 with TRBJ2-1; TRBD2 matches at 11 bases. CDR3 size: 14 residues. In germline, CDR1 is MNHNS, CDR2 SASEGT. The CDR3 protein is CASTLAGAYSEQFF. The CDR3 bases are TGTGCCAGTACACTAGCGGGAGCCTACAGTGAGCAGTTCTTC.

The chain links TRBV4-3 to TRBJ1-1; possibly TRBD1 for D (5 bases). The V gene lost 0 bases and the J gene lost 4 bases, with 9 bases spanning the gap. The germline CDR1 and CDR2 sequences are LGHNA and YSLEER. There are 14 residues in the CDR3. CDR3 in DNA: TGCGCCAGCAGCCAAGATATGGGGGGCACTGAAGCTTTCTTT. Translation gives CASSQDMGGTEAFF.

This clonotype has at least ten counts. The chain employs TRBV7-6 and TRBJ2-3, with 11 bases identical to TRBD2. V was clipped by 5 bases and J by 0 bases; unmatched bases: 7. The CDR3 is 17 amino acids. Germline assignment: CDR1 SGHVS and CDR2 FNYEAQ. CDR3 sequence: CASSPSTSGTSTDTQYF. CDR3 bases: TGTGCCAGCAGCCCTTCGACTAGCGGGACTAGCACAGATACGCAGTATTTT. The whole variable domain, remainder taken from reference TRBV7-6 and TRBJ2-3, is GAGVSQSPRYKVTKRGQDVALRCDPISGHVSLYWYRQALGQGPEFLTYFNYEAQQDKSGLPNDRFSAERPEGSISTLTIQRTEQRDSAMYRCASSPSTSGTSTDTQYFGPGTRLTVL.